The 18 T cell receptor beta chains below all came from one sample that was sequenced in a study of shared clonotypes between healthy human individuals. It was CD45RO-negative cells, positively selected for CCR7, that made up naive CD8 cells, with terminally differentiated effector memory CD45RA+ cells excluded. Data came from immunoSEQ multiplex PCR; TCRdb stores just in-frame clones and leaves some out. There are hundreds of thousands of clones in the sample; over 90% occur only once, and around 24% lies in the top ten. The sample taken for sequencing was naive CD8+ T cells sorted from blood. These receptors all come from a man aged 25 to 40 in good health.

The V gene is TRBV29-1, the J gene TRBJ2-7; no clear D gene. V shed 1 base and J shed 0 bases, with 4 bases lying between them. CDR3 length: 12 residues. In germline, CDR1 is SQVTM, CDR2 ANQGSEA. In nucleotides, the CDR3 is TGCAGCGTTGAAGCCAGCTCCTACGAGCAGTACTTC. This codes for CSVEASSYEQYF.

This chain joins TRBV7-8 and TRBJ2-7; D is unresolved. The CDR3 sequence is 11 residues long. Germline V gene data show CDR1 as SGHVS and CDR2 as FQNEAQ. The germline V and J ends were trimmed by 5 bases and 4 bases, with 6 bases remaining between them. The CDR3 is CASSLIYEQYF. The CDR3 DNA follows: TGTGCCAGCAGCCTAATATACGAGCAGTACTTC.

The rearrangement joins TRBV5-6 to TRBJ1-4; no definite D call. Per germline, CDR1 SGHDT and CDR2 YYEEEE. CDR3 size: 13 residues. V shed 0 bases and J shed 6 bases, with 6 bases lying between them. The CDR3, as DNA: TGTGCCAGCAGCTTGGGAGCGGATGAAAAACTGTTTTTT. Translating it yields CASSLGADEKLFF.

The chain couples TRBV6-1 to TRBJ2-2; possible D gene TRBD1, 6 bases. The CDR3 has 14 amino acids. The germline V and J ends were trimmed by 9 bases and 6 bases, with 17 bases remaining between them. Germline lookup yields CDR1 MNHNS and CDR2 SASEGT. CDR3 sequence: CASTDRIQAGELFF. DNA for the CDR3: TGTGCCAGTACGGACAGAATCCAGGCCGGGGAGCTGTTTTTT.

The chain employs TRBV7-2 and TRBJ2-3; D is possibly TRBD1 (7 bases). Germline CDR1 SGHTA, CDR2 FQGNSA. Trimming stripped 5 bases from V and 6 bases from J, with 21 bases between. The CDR3 extends over 16 amino acids. The CDR3 coding sequence is TGTGCCAGCAGCGGAGGGTTAGGGGGCCGACTGGATACGCAGTATTTT. Residues: CASSGGLGGRLDTQYF.

The V and J genes are TRBV4-3 and TRBJ2-5; D may correspond to TRBD1 or TRBD2 (5 bases each). Germline V gene sequence: CDR1 LGHNA, CDR2 YSLEER. The ends were cut back, 0 bases at V and 4 bases at J, with 12 bases in the middle. This CDR3 contains 15 residues. For the CDR3, the DNA is TGCGCCAGCAGCCAAGATAGGGACCGCGGAGAGACCCAGTACTTC. This translates into CASSQDRDRGETQYF.

This clone was recorded only once. V and J are TRBV7-6 and TRBJ2-7; 11 bases agree with TRBD1. V lost 4 bases and J lost 2; bases outside the gene matches: 7. CDR1 and CDR2 (germline): SGHVS, FNYEAQ. There are 16 residues in the CDR3. Here the CDR3 DNA reads TGTGCCAGCAGCTCGGCCTCGGGACAGGGGGCCTACGAGCAGTACTTC. Translation: CASSSASGQGAYEQYF. Using reference TRBV7-6 and TRBJ2-7 for the parts outside the CDR3, the full variable domain is GAGVSQSPRYKVTKRGQDVALRCDPISGHVSLYWYRQALGQGPEFLTYFNYEAQQDKSGLPNDRFSAERPEGSISTLTIQRTEQRDSAMYRCASSSASGQGAYEQYFGPGTRLTVT.

This chain connects TRBV15 to TRBJ2-7, with a possible D match to TRBD1 (5 bases). The CDR3 covers 16 residues. Between the trimmed V and J ends, which lost 1 base and 5 bases, there was a span of 18 bases. Germline values: CDR1 LNHNV, CDR2 YYDKDF (reference sequence). CDR3 region: CATSRVTVTVGDEQYF. Written as DNA, the CDR3 is TGTGCCACCAGCAGAGTAACTGTGACGGTAGGGGACGAGCAGTACTTC. Filled out from reference TRBV15 and TRBJ2-7, the complete variable domain reads DAMVIQNPRYQVTQFGKPVTLSCSQTLNHNVMYWYQQKSSQAPKLLFHYYDKDFNNEADTPDNFQSRRPNTSFCFLDIRSPGLGDTAMYLCATSRVTVTVGDEQYFGPGTRLTVT.

The CDR3 DNA sequence: TGCGCCAGCAGCCCGGTAGGGGGCCTCGATCAGCCCCAGCATTTT. Amino acids: CASSPVGGLDQPQHF. The J gene is TRBJ1-5, the V gene TRBV5-1; 7 bases align to TRBD1. Looked up from germline, CDR1 is SGHRS and CDR2 is YFSETQ. The CDR3 totals 15 residues. The V segment lost 4 bases and the J segment 5 bases; nucleotides outside the gene matches: 9.

The gene calls are TRBV27 and TRBJ2-7, with 9 bases that match TRBD2. The CDR3 covers 14 residues. The V gene's germline CDR1 is MNHEY and CDR2 SMNVEV (reference sequence). The J segment lost 3 bases and the V segment lost 4 bases, leaving 4 bases of the junction unmatched. CDR3 in DNA: TGTGCCAGCAGTTATAGCGGGAGTTTCTACGAGCAGTACTTC. Amino acid sequence: CASSYSGSFYEQYF.

J is TRBJ2-5 and V is TRBV5-4; D might be TRBD1 or TRBD2, each matching 5 bases. V lost 4 bases to trimming and J lost 5 bases, with 9 bases between them. Germline loops: CDR1 SGHNT, CDR2 YYREEE (reference sequence). The CDR3 sequence is 12 residues long. The DNA for the CDR3 is TGTGCCAGCAGCGGTGAGGGGGAGACCCAGTACTTC. This translates into CASSGEGETQYF.

The V and J genes are TRBV6-6 and TRBJ2-7, with TRBD2 matching over 10 bases. V trimming: 6 bases; J trimming: 0 bases; junction bases outside the gene matches: 5. CDR1 MNHNY and CDR2 SVGAGI come from the germline V gene (reference sequence). This CDR3 is built from 15 residues. CDR3 sequence: CASRSGLADSYEQYF. The CDR3 DNA reads TGTGCCAGCAGGTCCGGACTAGCGGACTCCTACGAGCAGTACTTC.

CDR3 DNA sequence: TGTGCCAGCAGTGACTTCCCGGACAGTCTCGCAGAAAAACTGTTTTTT. It is translated as CASSDFPDSLAEKLFF. This chain uses TRBV6-1 with TRBJ1-4, with D perhaps matching TRBD1 (6 bases). The CDR3 has 16 residues. CDR1 and CDR2 from the germline V gene are MNHNS and SASEGT. Trimming removed 3 bases from V and 8 bases from J, with 19 bases in between.

This CDR3 reads CASSLGSFYGYTF. For the CDR3, the DNA is TGTGCCAGCAGCTTAGGAAGTTTCTATGGCTACACCTTC. V is TRBV7-9 and J is TRBJ1-2; D ambiguous. The germline gives CDR1 SEHNR, CDR2 FQNEAQ (reference sequence). V was pared by 1 base and J by 4 bases, with 7 bases between. CDR3 length: 13 residues.

The chain combines TRBV7-9 with TRBJ2-1, with TRBD1 matching over 9 bases. The CDR3 spans 16 residues. Trimming cost V 7 bases and J 5 bases; bases outside gene matches: 12. The germline gives CDR1 SEHNR, CDR2 FQNEAQ (reference sequence). The CDR3 DNA reads as TGTGCCAGCACCCCTATCGGGACAGGGATTAACAATGAGCAGTTCTTC. This codes for CASTPIGTGINNEQFF.

The rearrangement joins TRBV2 to TRBJ2-7, with 9 positions matching TRBD1. CDR1 and CDR2 (germline): SNHLY, FYNNEI. CDR3 length: 17 amino acids. V shed 7 bases and J 2 bases; nucleotides not matched to a gene: 15. The CDR3 protein is CASMDTFLDRGTYEQYF. Here the CDR3 DNA reads TGTGCCAGCATGGATACCTTTTTGGACAGGGGTACCTACGAGCAGTACTTC.

The chain recombines TRBV29-1 with TRBJ2-7; perhaps TRBD1 as D (5 bases). Germline V lookup: CDR1 SQVTM, CDR2 ANQGSEA. The CDR3 runs to 15 residues. V lost 0 bases and J 3 bases, leaving 15 bases between the germline ends. The CDR3 DNA is TGCAGCGTTGAAGATCCGGTGAAAGGGGACTACGAGCAGTACTTC. Translating it yields CSVEDPVKGDYEQYF.

The gene calls are TRBV11-2 and TRBJ2-7; D possibly corresponds to TRBD2 (5 bases). Germline CDR1 is SGHAT and CDR2 is FQNNGV. The CDR3 contains 15 residues. The V and J ends lost 5 bases and 0 bases respectively, with 14 bases between them. The CDR3 DNA is TGTGCCAGCAGCCCTCAAGCGGTAAGCTCCTACGAGCAGTACTTC. This encodes CASSPQAVSSYEQYF. Drawing the rest from reference TRBV11-2 and TRBJ2-7, the complete variable domain is EAGVAQSPRYKIIEKRQSVAFWCNPISGHATLYWYQQILGQGPKLLIQFQNNGVVDDSQLPKDRFSAERLKGVDSTLKIQPAKLEDSAVYLCASSPQAVSSYEQYFGPGTRLTVT.